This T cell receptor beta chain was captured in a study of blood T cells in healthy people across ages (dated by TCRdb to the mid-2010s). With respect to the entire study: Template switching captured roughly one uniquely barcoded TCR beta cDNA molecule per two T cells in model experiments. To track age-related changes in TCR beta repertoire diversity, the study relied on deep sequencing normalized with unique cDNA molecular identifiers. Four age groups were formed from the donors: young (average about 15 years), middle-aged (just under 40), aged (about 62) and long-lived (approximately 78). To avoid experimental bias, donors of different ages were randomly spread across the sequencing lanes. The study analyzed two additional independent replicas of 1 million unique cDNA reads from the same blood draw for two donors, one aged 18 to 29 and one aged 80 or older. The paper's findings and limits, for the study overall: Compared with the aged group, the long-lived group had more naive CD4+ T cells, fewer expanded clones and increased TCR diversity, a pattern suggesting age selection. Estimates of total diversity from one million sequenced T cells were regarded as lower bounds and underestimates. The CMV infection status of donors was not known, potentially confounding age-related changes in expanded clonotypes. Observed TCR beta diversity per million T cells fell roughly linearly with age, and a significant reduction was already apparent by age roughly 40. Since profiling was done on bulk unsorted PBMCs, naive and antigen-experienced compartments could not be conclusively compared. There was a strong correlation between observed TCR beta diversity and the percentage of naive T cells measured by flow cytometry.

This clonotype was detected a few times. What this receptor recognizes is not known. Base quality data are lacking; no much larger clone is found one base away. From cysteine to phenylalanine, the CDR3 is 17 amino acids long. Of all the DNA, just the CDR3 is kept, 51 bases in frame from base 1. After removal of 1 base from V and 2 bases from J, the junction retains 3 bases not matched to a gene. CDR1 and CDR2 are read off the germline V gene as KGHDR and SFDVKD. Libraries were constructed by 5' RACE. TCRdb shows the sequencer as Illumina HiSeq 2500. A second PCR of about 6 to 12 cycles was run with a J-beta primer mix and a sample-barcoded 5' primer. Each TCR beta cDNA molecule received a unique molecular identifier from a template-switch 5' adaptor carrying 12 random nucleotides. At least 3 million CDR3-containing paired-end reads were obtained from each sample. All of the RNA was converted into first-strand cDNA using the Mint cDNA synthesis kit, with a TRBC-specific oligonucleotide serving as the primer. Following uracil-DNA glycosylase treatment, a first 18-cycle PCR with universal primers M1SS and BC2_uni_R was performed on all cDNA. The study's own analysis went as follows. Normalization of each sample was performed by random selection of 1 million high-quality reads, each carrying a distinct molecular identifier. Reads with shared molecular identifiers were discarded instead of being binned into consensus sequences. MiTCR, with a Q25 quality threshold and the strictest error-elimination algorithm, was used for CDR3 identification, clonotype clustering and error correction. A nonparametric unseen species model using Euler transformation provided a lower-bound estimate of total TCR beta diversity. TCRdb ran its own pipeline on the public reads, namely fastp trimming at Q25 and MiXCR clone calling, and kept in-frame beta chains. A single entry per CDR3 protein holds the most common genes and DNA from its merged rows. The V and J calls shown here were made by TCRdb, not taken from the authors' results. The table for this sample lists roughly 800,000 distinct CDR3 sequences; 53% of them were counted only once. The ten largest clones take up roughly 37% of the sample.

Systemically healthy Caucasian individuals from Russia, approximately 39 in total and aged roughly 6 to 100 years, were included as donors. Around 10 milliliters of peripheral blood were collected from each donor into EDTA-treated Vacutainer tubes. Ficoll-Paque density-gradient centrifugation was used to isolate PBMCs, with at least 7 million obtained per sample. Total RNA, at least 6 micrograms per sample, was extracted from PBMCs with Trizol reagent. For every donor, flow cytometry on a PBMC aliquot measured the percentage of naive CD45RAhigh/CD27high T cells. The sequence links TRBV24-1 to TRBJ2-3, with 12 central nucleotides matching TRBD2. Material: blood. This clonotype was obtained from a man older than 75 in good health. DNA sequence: TGTGCCACCAGTGATTTCAGACTAGCGGGAGACACAGATACGCAGTATTTT. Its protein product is CATSDFRLAGDTDTQYF.